The sequence of this T cell receptor (beta chain) was determined in a study of early T cells in non-severe SARS-CoV-2 infection. Study-wide context: The authors sequenced bulk RNA from unsorted whole blood, leaving chains unpaired. General study findings and limits: Anti-spike CD8 responses were favored in VDJdb matching, and private and CD4 specificities were missed.

Attached unique molecular identifiers marked individual cDNA molecules. TCRdb recomputed calls from the 5' RACE reads with MiXCR, one row per CDR3 protein. This sample has about 59,000 distinct CDR3 sequences, with roughly an eighth found just once. This CDR3 has 11 amino acids. Trimming removed 3 bases from V and 4 bases from J, with 2 bases in between. This clonotype was recorded many times. Its antigen is currently unknown. Sequencing was performed on whole blood. The chain recombines TRBV12-3 or TRBV12-4 with TRBJ2-3, with D unclear. This receptor was obtained from an adult who was a healthcare worker with PCR-confirmed SARS-CoV-2 infection or an uninfected control (not recorded which). Here the CDR3 DNA reads TGTGCCAGCAGTTTTTCAGATACGCAGTATTTT. This codes for CASSFSDTQYF.